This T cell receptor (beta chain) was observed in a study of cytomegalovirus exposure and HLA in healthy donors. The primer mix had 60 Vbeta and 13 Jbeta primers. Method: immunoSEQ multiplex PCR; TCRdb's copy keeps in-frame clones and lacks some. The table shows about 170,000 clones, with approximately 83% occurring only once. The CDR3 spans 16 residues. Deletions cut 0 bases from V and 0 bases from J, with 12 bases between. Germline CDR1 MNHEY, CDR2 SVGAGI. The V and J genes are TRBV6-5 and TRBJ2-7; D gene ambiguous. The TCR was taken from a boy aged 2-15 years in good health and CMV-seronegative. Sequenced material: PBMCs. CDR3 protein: CASSYSRRQSSYEQYF. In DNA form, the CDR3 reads TGTGCCAGCAGTTACTCGAGGCGGCAGAGCTCCTACGAGCAGTACTTC.